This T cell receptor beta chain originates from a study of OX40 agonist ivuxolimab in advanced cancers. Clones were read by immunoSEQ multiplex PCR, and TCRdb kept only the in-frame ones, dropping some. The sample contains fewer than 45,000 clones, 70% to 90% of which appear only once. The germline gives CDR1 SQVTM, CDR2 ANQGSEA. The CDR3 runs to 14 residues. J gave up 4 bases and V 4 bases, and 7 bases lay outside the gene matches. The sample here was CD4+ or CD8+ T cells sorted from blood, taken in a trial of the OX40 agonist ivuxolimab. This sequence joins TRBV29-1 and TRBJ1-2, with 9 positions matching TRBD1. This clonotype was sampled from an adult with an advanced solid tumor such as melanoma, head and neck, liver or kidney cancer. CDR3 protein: CSVAGGQGRYGYTF. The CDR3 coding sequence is TGCAGCGTTGCGGGGGGACAGGGCCGCTATGGCTACACCTTC. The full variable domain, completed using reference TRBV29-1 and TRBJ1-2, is SAVISQKPSRDICQRGTSLTIQCQVDSQVTMMFWYRQQPGQSLTLIATANQGSEATYESGFVIDKFPISRPNLTFSTLTVSNMSPEDSSIYLCSVAGGQGRYGYTFGSGTRLTVV.